This T cell receptor beta chain was sequenced in a study of human T cells and chemical hapten exposure. The time point here: patch test 2, 6 weeks after DPC sensitization. Treatment described: therapeutic diphenylcyclopropenone sensitization with weekly scalp DPC. Sample donors consisted of patients with alopecia, aged 18 to 70 years, who were suitable for DPC. Study conclusions and caveats: The formation of large CDR3 similarity clusters by expanded TCRs significantly exceeded that of controls. Sensitizing with DPC caused no change in TCRs above 1 in 1000 frequency.

This clonotype came up a few times. Antigen specificity is unknown. TCRdb called the RACE reads again in MiXCR, with one record for every CDR3 protein. The table records more than 85,000 distinct CDR3 sequences, approximately 10% of them present only once. This clonotype was obtained from a man aged 40-49 years with alopecia areata. Some clones in this sample may be carry-over from other donors' samples. Sample: whole blood, taken in connection with sensitization to the hapten diphenylcyclopropenone (DPC).

The CDR3 spells CASSLRDRGLQTEAFF. In nucleotides, the CDR3 is TGTGCCAGCAGCCTCCGGGACAGGGGGCTTCAAACTGAAGCTTTCTTT. The chain employs TRBV6-2 or TRBV6-3 and TRBJ1-1; the match to TRBD1 covers 12 bases. Germline-derived CDR1 and CDR2 are MNHEY and SVGEGT. Trimming took 6 bases from V and 5 from J; bases not matched to a gene: 10. CDR3 length: 16 amino acids.